This T cell receptor beta chain was recovered during a study of blood T cells in healthy people across ages (dated by TCRdb to the mid-2010s). For the wider study: Template switching captured roughly one uniquely barcoded TCR beta cDNA molecule per two T cells in model experiments. Using deep sequencing normalized with unique cDNA molecular identifiers, the study measured how TCR beta repertoire diversity changes with age. The donors were divided into four age groups: young (average roughly 17 years), middle-aged (about 40), aged (approximately 62) and long-lived (about 90). Donors of different ages were randomly distributed across sequencing lanes to avoid experimental bias. For two donors (one aged 18 to 30 and one aged 80 or older), the study analyzed two additional independent replicas of 1 million unique cDNA reads from the same blood draw. Study-wide findings and limitations: Estimates of total diversity based on one million sequenced T cells were regarded as lower bounds and as underestimates. Observed TCR beta diversity correlated strongly with the percentage of naive T cells measured by flow cytometry. Observed TCR beta diversity per million T cells fell roughly linearly with age, and a significant reduction was already apparent by age around 36. Because the CMV infection status of the donors was unknown, age-related changes in expanded clonotypes may potentially have been confounded. Compared with the aged group, more naive CD4+ T cells, fewer expanded clones and increased TCR diversity were shown by the long-lived group, suggesting age selection. Since profiling was done on bulk unsorted PBMCs, naive and antigen-experienced compartments could not be conclusively compared.

The library was prepared using 5' RACE. This sample was sequenced with an Illumina HiSeq 2500. A second roughly 6 to 12 cycle PCR used a sample-barcoded 5' primer and a J-beta primer mix. A unique molecular identifier was introduced onto each TCR beta cDNA molecule by a template-switch 5' adaptor carrying 12 random nucleotides. At least 3 million CDR3-containing paired-end reads were obtained from each sample. First-strand cDNA synthesis was performed from all RNA using the Mint cDNA synthesis kit, with priming by a TRBC-specific oligonucleotide. After uracil-DNA glycosylase treatment, a first 18-cycle PCR used universal primers M1SS and BC2_uni_R on all cDNA. As for how the authors treated the data: For normalization, 1 million high-quality reads, each with a distinct molecular identifier, were randomly selected from each sample. Reads with shared molecular identifiers were discarded instead of being binned into consensus sequences. CDR3 identification, clonotype clustering and error correction used MiTCR with a Q25 quality threshold and the strictest error-elimination algorithm. A nonparametric unseen species model with Euler transformation was used to estimate a lower bound on total TCR beta diversity. The public reads were run again by TCRdb, first through fastp at Q25 and then through MiXCR, and only productive beta chains were kept. Each record represents a unique CDR3 protein, reported with the most common genes and DNA among its rows. It is TCRdb's table, rather than the study itself, that gives the V and J calls and clone size. For this sample there are roughly 1,500,000 distinct CDR3 sequences; around 42% appear just once. The ten largest clones capture around 8% of the sample.

Details on this clonotype: Its specific antigen is unknown. Base qualities were left out, and no much larger clone turns up one base away.

The donors were under 40 Caucasian individuals from Russia, aged roughly 6 to 100 years, who were systemically healthy. Each donor gave ten milliliters of peripheral blood, collected into EDTA-treated Vacutainer tubes. Ficoll-Paque density-gradient centrifugation was used to isolate PBMCs, with at least 7 million per sample. Total RNA, at least 5.5 micrograms per sample, was extracted from PBMCs with Trizol reagent. For every donor, an aliquot of PBMCs went through flow cytometry to measure the percentages of naive CD45RAhigh/CD27high T cells. This clonotype originated in a woman in her late teens or twenties in good health. The sample consisted of blood.

CDR3 region: CSAGLESTDTQYF. The DNA is as follows: TGCAGTGCTGGACTAGAATCCACAGATACGCAGTATTTT. The sequence is built from TRBV20-1 and TRBJ2-3, with 7 bases matching TRBD2. Trimming removed 5 bases from V and 2 bases from J; the gene matches leave 4 bases unexplained. The CDR3 measures 13 amino acids from cysteine to phenylalanine. Left in the record is the CDR3 DNA by itself, 39 bases read in frame from the first base. The germline V gene (reference sequence) yields DFQATT for CDR1 and SNEGSKA for CDR2.